One and the same sample provided the 32 T cell receptor beta chains below, sequenced in a study of blood T cell repertoires in COVID-19 (dated by TCRdb to the early 2020s). Libraries were prepared through the immunoSEQ multiplex PCR assay. TCRdb provides this immuneACCESS table in a form limited to in-frame rearrangements. Some clones are lacking; in checked studies, under half of them reflect an unresolved V gene, and why the rest are absent is not known. For this sample there are around 160,000 clones; approximately 86% appear just once. Together, the top ten hold roughly 8.2% of the sample. Specimen: peripheral blood. The receptors shown here come from a man aged 55 to 70 with acute or convalescent COVID-19.

This clone was observed once. The chain uses TRBV6-5 and TRBJ2-2; a weak D match, TRBD1 (6 bases). CDR1 MNHEY and CDR2 SVGAGI come from the germline V gene. Trimming stripped 2 bases from V and 4 bases from J, with 8 bases between. This CDR3 region has 14 residues. The CDR3 loop is CASSYSRGTGELFF. The CDR3, as DNA: TGTGCCAGCAGTTACAGCAGGGGCACCGGGGAGCTGTTTTTT.

The J gene is TRBJ1-6, the V gene TRBV25-1; 9 bases are a match to TRBD1. Germline V gene lookup returns CDR1 MGHDK and CDR2 SYGVNS. The CDR3 sequence is 15 residues long. The trim removed 8 bases at V and 0 bases at J, leaving 2 bases unmatched. CDR3 DNA: TGTGCCAGCGAGACAGGGGGCTCCTATAATTCACCCCTCCACTTT. This encodes CASETGGSYNSPLHF.

The chain uses TRBV3-1 (or the pseudogene TRBV3-2) and TRBJ2-7; D unresolved. The CDR3 consists of 13 residues. In germline, CDR1 is LGHDT, CDR2 YNNKEL (reference sequence). Trimming took 1 base from V and 2 from J, leaving 6 bases between them. In DNA form, the CDR3 reads TGTGCCAGCAGCCAAGCTGCGGCCTACGAGCAGTACTTC. Its translation: CASSQAAAYEQYF.

The chain couples TRBV18 to TRBJ1-4, with D maybe TRBD1 (6 bases). This CDR3 region has 16 residues. CDR1 KGHSH and CDR2 LQKENI come from the germline V gene. The V end lost 4 bases, the J end lost 0 bases, and 12 bases lay between the germline ends. The CDR3: CASSRRQAATNEKLFF. The CDR3 DNA follows: TGTGCCAGCTCACGCCGACAGGCTGCAACTAATGAAAAACTGTTTTTT.

Only a few counts were recorded for this clone. This specimen includes other DNA sequences encoding the same CDR3. The chain combines TRBV27 with TRBJ1-1; D is unresolved. The CDR3 is 14 residues long. V was trimmed by 2 bases and J by 1 base, leaving 8 bases between them. Germline V gene lookup returns CDR1 MNHEY and CDR2 SMNVEV (reference sequence). CDR3 DNA sequence: TGTGCCAGCAGTTTAATGGGAGGGAACACTGAAGCTTTCTTT. The encoded protein is CASSLMGGNTEAFF.

The chain is built from TRBV3-1 (or the pseudogene TRBV3-2) and TRBJ2-7; tentatively, D is TRBD2 (5 bases). The V gene's germline CDR1 is LGHDT and CDR2 YNNKEL (reference sequence). V lost 4 bases to trimming and J lost 0 bases, with 22 bases between them. The length of the CDR3 is 18 residues. For the CDR3, the DNA is TGTGCCAGCAGCCGCGATAGCGTATACGGACGAAGCTCCTACGAGCAGTACTTC. It encodes CASSRDSVYGRSSYEQYF.

The chain has TRBV6-5 and TRBJ2-3; the D gene is possibly TRBD2 (6 bases). The CDR3 sequence is 15 residues long. V dropped 0 bases and J dropped 4 bases, with 11 bases sitting between them. CDR1 MNHEY and CDR2 SVGAGI come from the germline V gene. The CDR3 DNA reads as TGTGCCAGCAGTTACTCGGGCACGGGGGCAGATACGCAGTATTTT. This gives the protein CASSYSGTGADTQYF.

The chain has TRBV28 and TRBJ1-5, with TRBD1 matching over 9 bases. This CDR3 is built from 13 residues. V was clipped by 7 bases and J by 7 bases; unmatched bases: 5. Germline V lookup: CDR1 MDHEN, CDR2 SYDVKM. CDR3 region: CASTTGGGQPQHF. The CDR3 DNA reads as TGTGCCAGCACTACAGGGGGCGGACAGCCCCAGCATTTT.

This chain links TRBV29-1 with TRBJ1-2; 10 positions agree with TRBD1. Losses at the gene ends were 5 bases for V and 5 bases for J; bases not matched to a gene: 8. Germline V gene lookup returns CDR1 SQVTM and CDR2 ANQGSEA. This CDR3 region has 14 residues. The CDR3 protein is CSVPRTGGAYGYTF. The CDR3 bases are TGCAGCGTTCCGAGGACAGGGGGGGCTTATGGCTACACCTTC. Drawing the rest from reference TRBV29-1 and TRBJ1-2, the complete variable domain is SAVISQKPSRDICQRGTSLTIQCQVDSQVTMMFWYRQQPGQSLTLIATANQGSEATYESGFVIDKFPISRPNLTFSTLTVSNMSPEDSSIYLCSVPRTGGAYGYTFGSGTRLTVV.

This chain joins TRBV11-1 and TRBJ1-2; D may be TRBD1 (5 bases). This CDR3 has 13 residues. The germline gives CDR1 SGHAT, CDR2 FQDESV (reference sequence). Trimming took 3 bases from V and 4 from J, leaving 9 bases between them. This CDR3 is CASSFRDSYGYTF. CDR3 coding DNA: TGTGCCAGCAGCTTCAGGGATTCCTATGGCTACACCTTC.

This rearrangement joins TRBV6-6 to TRBJ1-5, with TRBD1 matching 8 bases. Trimming removed 4 bases from V and 6 bases from J; junction bases left unmatched: 11. This CDR3 is 16 amino acids long. The germline V gene encodes CDR1 MNHNY and CDR2 SVGAGI (reference sequence). Here the CDR3 reads CASSSPGQGPGQPQHF. CDR3 nucleotides: TGTGCCAGCAGTTCCCCCGGACAGGGTCCGGGTCAGCCCCAGCATTTT.

The CDR3: CASRPSANYGYTF. The CDR3 DNA follows: TGTGCCAGCAGGCCCTCAGCTAACTATGGCTACACCTTC. The rearrangement links TRBV7-9 to TRBJ1-2; no clear D. V was cut by 6 bases and J by 0 bases, with 8 bases left in between. CDR1 SEHNR and CDR2 FQNEAQ come from the germline V gene (reference sequence). This CDR3 contains 13 residues.

The CDR3 reads CAISLAGGSSYEQYF. The CDR3 DNA sequence: TGTGCCATTAGCTTAGCGGGAGGGAGCTCCTACGAGCAGTACTTC. The rearrangement links TRBV28 to TRBJ2-7, with 11 bases lining up with TRBD2. CDR1 is MDHEN, CDR2 SYDVKM, per germline. The length of the CDR3 is 15 residues. V shed 10 bases, J shed 0 bases, and the junction held 8 bases outside the gene matches.

This clone occurred a few times. CDR3 nucleotides: TGTGCCTGGAGCCGACTGATCTCTGGAAACACCATATATTTT. Its translation is CAWSRLISGNTIYF. The gene calls are TRBV30 and TRBJ1-3; D is uncertain. CDR3 size: 14 residues. The germline V gene encodes CDR1 GTSNPN and CDR2 SVGIG (reference sequence). The V gene lost 3 bases and the J gene lost 0 bases, with 9 bases spanning the gap.

The rearrangement links TRBV29-1 to TRBJ2-5, with TRBD2 matching over 11 bases. The V gene end was trimmed by 7 bases and the J gene end by 5 bases; junction bases not matched to a gene: 15. This CDR3 contains 16 residues. Germline V gene sequence: CDR1 SQVTM, CDR2 ANQGSEA. CDR3 protein: CSAPGLAGGVRETQYF. DNA of the CDR3: TGCAGCGCACCGGGGCTAGCGGGAGGAGTCCGGGAGACCCAGTACTTC.

CDR3 in amino acids: CASSRRGPYNEQFF. The DNA for the CDR3 is TGTGCCAGCAGCCGACGAGGTCCCTACAATGAGCAGTTCTTC. The chain carries TRBV2 and TRBJ2-1; D call uncertain. The length of the CDR3 is 14 residues. V lost 6 bases and J lost 2, with 11 bases in between. Per germline, CDR1 SNHLY and CDR2 FYNNEI.

In this sample, this clone turned up many times. The chain uses TRBV12-3 or TRBV12-4 and TRBJ2-1; 8 nucleotides line up with TRBD1. V dropped 6 bases and J dropped 10; count of bases not matched to a gene: 8. CDR3 length equals 13 residues. CDR3 loop: CASSPQGAREQFF. DNA for the CDR3: TGTGCCAGCAGCCCGCAGGGGGCTCGGGAGCAGTTCTTC.

The chain carries TRBV10-3 and TRBJ1-6, with 7 bases lining up with TRBD1. The V segment lost 6 bases and the J segment 9 bases; nucleotides outside the gene matches: 5. The CDR3 length is 13 residues. In germline, CDR1 is ENHRY, CDR2 SYGVKD. In DNA, the CDR3 is TGTGCCATCAGGTGGCAGGGGGGTTCACCCCTCCACTTT. Protein product: CAIRWQGGSPLHF.

The chain uses TRBV30 and TRBJ2-7, with 7 positions matching TRBD1. Germline values: CDR1 GTSNPN, CDR2 SVGIG (reference sequence). The CDR3 covers 12 residues. This chain's CDR3 is CVATGSSYEQYF. In nucleotides, the CDR3 is TGTGTCGCGACAGGGAGCTCCTACGAGCAGTACTTC.

The CDR3 DNA follows: TGTGCCTGGGGGGACAGTAGCTCCTACGAGCAGTACTTC. This codes for CAWGDSSSYEQYF. The V call is TRBV30, the J call TRBJ2-7; 7 bases map to TRBD1. The CDR3 is 13 residues long. V shed 5 bases, J shed 0 bases, and the junction held 4 bases outside the gene matches. CDR1 and CDR2 from the germline V gene are GTSNPN and SVGIG (reference sequence). Combining the CDR3 with reference TRBV30 and TRBJ2-7 gives the whole variable domain SQTIHQWPATLVQPVGSPLSLECTVEGTSNPNLYWYRQAAGRGLQLLFYSVGIGQISSEVPQNLSASRPQDRQFILSSKKLLLSDSGFYLCAWGDSSSYEQYFGPGTRLTVT.

The chain couples TRBV11-2 to TRBJ2-1; 8 bases are shared with TRBD2. This CDR3 contains 16 residues. Unmatched junction bases numbered 15, after V lost 5 bases and J lost 9 bases. Looked up from germline, CDR1 is SGHAT and CDR2 is FQNNGV. CDR3 DNA: TGTGCCAGCAGCCCGCCGAAAAGCGGGAGCGGGATTGAGCAGTTCTTC. Amino acids: CASSPPKSGSGIEQFF.

CDR3 region: CASSTPGSLSGYTF. The CDR3 DNA sequence: TGTGCCAGCAGTACTCCGGGATCCTTAAGTGGCTACACCTTC. The rearrangement uses TRBV6-5 and TRBJ1-2; no definite D call. The V gene's germline CDR1 is MNHEY and CDR2 SVGAGI. The CDR3 runs to 14 residues. V gave up 5 bases and J gave up 7 bases, with 17 bases separating them.

The V and J genes are TRBV6-4 and TRBJ2-2, with TRBD2 matching over 16 bases. The V gene's germline CDR1 is MRHNA and CDR2 SNTAGT. The CDR3 sequence is 19 residues long. Trimming took 8 bases from V and 2 from J; bases not matched to a gene: 11. The CDR3 spells CASGQRGLAGGVNTGELFF. CDR3 coding DNA: TGTGCCAGCGGTCAAAGGGGACTAGCGGGAGGGGTAAACACCGGGGAGCTGTTTTTT.

The chain couples TRBV5-1 to TRBJ2-1, with TRBD1 matching 7 bases. Germline-derived CDR1 and CDR2 are SGHRS and YFSETQ. V dropped 4 bases and J dropped 7; count of bases not matched to a gene: 5. The CDR3 is 13 amino acids. DNA of the CDR3: TGCGCCAGCAGCCCCGGGACAGCTAATGAGCAGTTCTTC. Translation gives CASSPGTANEQFF.

V usage is TRBV6-1 and J usage is TRBJ2-1; the match to TRBD2 covers 12 bases. Germline CDR1 reads MNHNS; CDR2 reads SASEGT. CDR3 length: 18 amino acids. V was clipped by 2 bases and J by 7 bases; unmatched bases: 12. The CDR3 DNA reads as TGTGCCAGCAGTGAATTCAGGTCGACTAGCGGGAGACGTAATGAGCAGTTCTTC. Residues: CASSEFRSTSGRRNEQFF.

The chain employs TRBV4-2 and TRBJ2-5; TRBD2 matches 16 bases. Trimming cost V 2 bases and J 5 bases; bases outside gene matches: 14. CDR1 is LGHNA, CDR2 YNFKEQ, per germline. The CDR3 is made up of 20 amino acids. CDR3 residues: CASSQRGLAGGFPLQETQYF. In DNA form, the CDR3 reads TGTGCCAGCAGCCAAAGGGGACTAGCGGGAGGGTTCCCCCTCCAGGAGACCCAGTACTTC.

The chain links TRBV24-1 to TRBJ2-1; TRBD2 matches 11 bases. V dropped 10 bases and J dropped 3; count of bases not matched to a gene: 1. Per germline, CDR1 KGHDR and CDR2 SFDVKD. The CDR3 consists of 13 residues. The CDR3 bases are TGTGCCACAGGGACTAGCGGCTACAATGAGCAGTTCTTC. This translates into CATGTSGYNEQFF.

V and J are TRBV29-1 and TRBJ2-1, with 10 bases that match TRBD2. The CDR3 runs to 19 residues. V shed 0 bases, J shed 2 bases, and the junction held 13 bases outside the gene matches. Germline CDR1 and CDR2: SQVTM and ANQGSEA. Here the CDR3 reads CSVEEGLGLAGAPYNEQFF. In DNA form, the CDR3 reads TGCAGCGTTGAAGAGGGTTTAGGCCTAGCGGGAGCCCCCTACAATGAGCAGTTCTTC.

The chain couples TRBV5-1 to TRBJ2-1; D unclear. The V end was cut by 0 bases, the J end by 9 bases, with 13 bases between. The germline gives CDR1 SGHRS, CDR2 YFSETQ. This CDR3 contains 14 residues. The DNA for the CDR3 is TGCGCCAGCAGCTTGGACCAAATGTACGGTGAGCAGTTCTTC. It encodes CASSLDQMYGEQFF.

On this clone itself: Germline is not matched at one junction end, which may reflect a read error. Here the CDR3 DNA reads TGTGCCAGCAGTGAGCAGCGACAGGGGGCAGCGGCCTTC. It translates to CASSEQRQGAAAF. V gene TRBV6-1 combines with J gene TRBJ1-2; TRBD1 matches at 10 bases. This CDR3 has 13 amino acids. Germline CDR1 is MNHNS and CDR2 is SASEGT.

This sequence joins TRBV4-1 and TRBJ1-2; a possible D gene is TRBD1 (5 bases). Germline V gene data show CDR1 as MGHRA and CDR2 as YSYEKL. V was shortened by 4 bases and J by 12 bases, with 21 bases between the two germline ends. The CDR3 is 14 amino acids. CDR3 nucleotides: TGCGCCAGCAGCCCGGGGGGACGGGTTAGCTTTGACACCTTC. This gives the protein CASSPGGRVSFDTF.

The rearrangement joins TRBV28 to TRBJ2-1, with 12 bases matching TRBD2. After removal of 6 bases from V and 8 bases from J, the junction contained 8 bases not matched to a gene. The CDR3 loop spans 15 amino acids. Germline V gene data show CDR1 as MDHEN and CDR2 as SYDVKM. Written as DNA, the CDR3 is TGTGCCAGCAGCCCAACTAGCGGGAGGATCTATGAGCAGTTCTTC. Protein product: CASSPTSGRIYEQFF.